Following are 28 T cell receptor beta chains from one sample sequenced in a study of technical replicates of blood from a few donors. Generated by immunoSEQ multiplex PCR, the TCRdb table keeps only in-frame clones and is missing some. The profile covers about 61,000 clones, with more than 95% appearing a single time and 0.19% taken by the ten largest. The sequenced sample was T cells isolated from PBMCs. These receptors came from a human donor in good health.

The chain joins TRBV2 to TRBJ2-7; TRBD1 agrees at 8 bases. The germline V gene has CDR1 SNHLY and CDR2 FYNNEI. The CDR3 is made up of 14 amino acids. The junction had 2 bases not matched to a gene; V was cut back by 4 bases and J by 0 bases. In nucleotides, the CDR3 is TGTGCCAGCAGTGTACAGGGGGGCTCCTACGAGCAGTACTTC. The encoded protein is CASSVQGGSYEQYF.

The genes are TRBV5-4 and TRBJ2-1, with 14 bases identical to TRBD2. Germline V gene data show CDR1 as SGHNT and CDR2 as YYREEE (reference sequence). V lost 0 bases, J lost 4 bases, and 9 bases stayed unmatched. The CDR3 has 19 residues. The CDR3 protein is CASSLGAGLAGEGYNEQFF. In DNA, the CDR3 is TGTGCCAGCAGCTTGGGAGCGGGACTAGCGGGAGAAGGTTACAATGAGCAGTTCTTC.

The chain combines TRBV4-1 with TRBJ2-3; 12 nucleotides align to TRBD2. Germline V CDR1 and CDR2: MGHRA, YSYEKL. This CDR3 has 15 residues. V lost 4 bases, J lost 14 bases, and 13 bases stayed unmatched. CDR3 coding DNA: TGCGCCAGCAGCCGTCTAGCGGGAGGGCGGGGTGGAGCGTATTTT. Residues: CASSRLAGGRGGAYF.

This clone was detected once. The V and J genes are TRBV6-5 and TRBJ2-7; 10 bases are a match to TRBD2. The ends lost 5 bases at V and 7 bases at J; junction bases unmatched: 11. The CDR3 totals 15 residues. Germline V gene sequence: CDR1 MNHEY, CDR2 SVGAGI. The DNA for the CDR3 is TGTGCCAGCAGTCAGATAGCGGGGGGATCGGGGGAGCAGTACTTC. It translates to CASSQIAGGSGEQYF.

The chain recombines TRBV30 with TRBJ1-5; D is ambiguous. Trimming cost V 5 bases and J 10 bases, with 12 bases left between them. The length of the CDR3 is 11 residues. Germline CDR1 GTSNPN, CDR2 SVGIG (reference sequence). CDR3 sequence (DNA): TGTGCCTGGGGAGGGTCGGGACCCCAGCATTTT. As protein: CAWGGSGPQHF.

This rearrangement joins TRBV27 to TRBJ2-3, with 9 positions matching TRBD2. With V trimmed by 5 bases and J by 0 bases, 6 bases remained unmatched. The CDR3 totals 16 residues. Germline CDR1 is MNHEY and CDR2 is SMNVEV (reference sequence). The CDR3 region has the DNA TGTGCCAGCAGTCGTCCGCGGGGGGGGAGCACAGATACGCAGTATTTT. This translates into CASSRPRGGSTDTQYF.

The V call is TRBV5-4, the J call TRBJ2-3, with TRBD1 matching 9 bases. The CDR3 contains 15 residues. CDR1 is SGHNT and CDR2 is YYREEE in the germline V gene (reference sequence). After removal of 0 bases from V and 6 bases from J, the junction contained 5 bases not matched to a gene. This chain's CDR3 is CASSLEDRGWDTQYF. For the CDR3, the DNA is TGTGCCAGCAGCTTGGAGGACAGGGGATGGGATACGCAGTATTTT.

This clone was counted a single time. This chain uses TRBV19 with TRBJ2-2, with TRBD2 matching 12 bases. CDR1 and CDR2 from the germline V gene are LNHDA and SQIVND (reference sequence). The V and J ends lost 7 bases and 3 bases, in that order; junction bases with no gene match: 3. The CDR3 spans 15 residues. As DNA, the CDR3 is TGTGCCAGTATAACTAGCGGGGGGTACACCGGGGAGCTGTTTTTT. Amino acids: CASITSGGYTGELFF.

V usage is TRBV21-1 and J usage is TRBJ2-7; TRBD1, the D gene given by the table, was not confirmed from the DNA. TRBV21-1 is a documented pseudogene. The CDR3 has 16 amino acids. The CDR3 spells CASSKRRDTESYEQYF. CDR3 sequence (DNA): TGTGCCAGCAGCAAAAGGCGAGACACCGAATCCTACGAGCAGTACTTC.

The rearrangement uses TRBV7-8 and TRBJ1-4; D not certain. Trimming shortened V by 2 bases and J by 1 base, and 8 bases separated the two germline ends. Per the germline V gene, CDR1 is SGHVS and CDR2 is FQNEAQ. The CDR3 covers 15 residues. The CDR3 spells CASSLRFGTNEKLFF. CDR3 nucleotides: TGTGCCAGCAGCTTACGTTTCGGAACTAATGAAAAACTGTTTTTT. Based on the CDR3 plus reference TRBV7-8 and TRBJ1-4, the full variable domain is GAGVSQSPRYKVAKRGQDVALRCDPISGHVSLFWYQQALGQGPEFLTYFQNEAQLDKSGLPSDRFFAERPEGSVSTLKIQRTQQEDSAVYLCASSLRFGTNEKLFFGSGTQLSVL.

The gene calls are TRBV9 and TRBJ2-7; TRBD1 aligns across 10 bases. This CDR3 has 14 amino acids. CDR1 is SGDLS, CDR2 YYNGEE, per germline. The J segment lost 4 bases and the V segment lost 2 bases, leaving 3 bases of the junction unmatched. Here the CDR3 reads CASSVGQGFYEQYF. As DNA, the CDR3 is TGTGCCAGCAGCGTGGGACAGGGGTTTTACGAGCAGTACTTC.

The chain carries TRBV30 and TRBJ2-3; 9 bases are shared with TRBD1. Losses at the gene ends were 4 bases for V and 5 bases for J; bases not matched to a gene: 16. The CDR3 spans 17 residues. Germline CDR1 is GTSNPN and CDR2 is SVGIG (reference sequence). CDR3 in amino acids: CAWNPSGQGGGGDTQYF. The CDR3 coding sequence is TGTGCCTGGAATCCCTCGGGACAGGGAGGAGGAGGAGATACGCAGTATTTT.

The V call is TRBV5-1, the J call TRBJ2-3; D remains ambiguous. The CDR3 extends over 12 amino acids. CDR1 and CDR2 (germline): SGHRS, YFSETQ. V dropped 4 bases and J dropped 5 bases, with 8 bases sitting between them. CDR3 residues: CASSVAKDTQYF. For the CDR3, the DNA is TGCGCCAGCAGCGTCGCTAAAGATACGCAGTATTTT.

The J gene is TRBJ2-1, the V gene TRBV9, with 7 positions matching TRBD2. Germline loops: CDR1 SGDLS, CDR2 YYNGEE. V was clipped by 0 bases and J by 2 bases; unmatched bases: 2. The CDR3 consists of 15 residues. CDR3 nucleotides: TGTGCCAGCAGCGTAGCAGCGGGAACCTACAATGAGCAGTTCTTC. It encodes CASSVAAGTYNEQFF.

The chain combines TRBV4-1 with TRBJ1-1; TRBD1 matches 7 bases. The trim removed 4 bases at V and 8 bases at J, leaving 10 bases unmatched. Germline lookup yields CDR1 MGHRA and CDR2 YSYEKL. This CDR3 is built from 14 residues. The CDR3, as DNA: TGCGCCAGCAGCCGACAGGGCCAGCAGGAGGAAGCTTTCTTT. This sequence encodes CASSRQGQQEEAFF.

The J gene is TRBJ1-2, the V gene TRBV7-8; 10 bases align to TRBD1. The germline V gene encodes CDR1 SGHVS and CDR2 FQNEAQ. With 4 bases clipped from V and 3 bases from J, the junction kept 11 bases outside the gene matches. This CDR3 comprises 17 residues. This chain's CDR3 is CASSSPGQGLIDYGYTF. The CDR3 DNA reads as TGTGCCAGCAGCTCTCCGGGACAGGGGCTCATTGACTATGGCTACACCTTC.

Only one count was recorded for this clone. This sequence joins TRBV28 and TRBJ1-1; no definite D call. V was shortened by 5 bases and J by 1 base, with 14 bases between the two germline ends. This CDR3 is 15 amino acids long. Germline V lookup: CDR1 MDHEN, CDR2 SYDVKM. The CDR3 region is CASSTAGRRNTEAFF. The CDR3 DNA reads as TGTGCCAGCAGTACCGCGGGGAGGAGGAACACTGAAGCTTTCTTT.

The CDR3 reads CASSLGRTSGIGNEQFF. CDR3 in DNA: TGTGCCAGCAGCTTAGGACGAACTAGCGGGATAGGAAATGAGCAGTTCTTC. The genes are TRBV11-3 and TRBJ2-1, with TRBD2 matching over 10 bases. Germline lookup yields CDR1 SGHNT and CDR2 YENEEA. V was pared by 1 base and J by 7 bases, with 10 bases of the junction left unmatched. This CDR3 has 17 amino acids.

The chain recombines TRBV28 with TRBJ1-4; D is ambiguous. Per germline, CDR1 MDHEN and CDR2 SYDVKM. This CDR3 contains 16 residues. Trimming took off 2 bases at V and 6 bases at J, with 16 bases between the two ends. CDR3: CASSLVGGQVDEKLFF. The CDR3 coding sequence is TGTGCCAGCAGTTTAGTAGGAGGGCAGGTTGATGAAAAACTGTTTTTT.

The V call is TRBV4-1, the J call TRBJ1-2, with 7 bases identical to TRBD1. Trimming cost V 5 bases and J 8 bases; bases outside gene matches: 20. CDR3 length: 17 amino acids. CDR1 is MGHRA, CDR2 YSYEKL, per germline. The CDR3 sequence: CASSAPLQGPFLYGYTF. The CDR3 DNA reads TGCGCCAGCAGCGCCCCGTTACAGGGGCCCTTTCTATACGGCTACACCTTC.

The rearrangement joins TRBV15 to TRBJ2-5, with D maybe TRBD2 (5 bases). V was trimmed by 3 bases and J by 2 bases, leaving 22 bases between them. This CDR3 is built from 18 residues. Germline V gene sequence: CDR1 LNHNV, CDR2 YYDKDF (reference sequence). The CDR3 region has the DNA TGTGCCACCAGCAGGGATTCTCTGCTGCTGAGGGAGCAAGAGACCCAGTACTTC. It codes for CATSRDSLLLREQETQYF.

This clone was observed a single time. The chain joins TRBV5-1 to TRBJ2-1; D is perhaps TRBD1 (6 bases). Germline loops: CDR1 SGHRS, CDR2 YFSETQ. The CDR3 spans 16 residues. Deletions cut 0 bases from V and 6 bases from J, with 16 bases between. CDR3 bases: TGCGCCAGCAGCTTGGGGACAGTGGCGTTACTCAATGAGCAGTTCTTC. Protein: CASSLGTVALLNEQFF.

V usage is TRBV18 and J usage is TRBJ1-5; no clear D gene. This CDR3 is built from 13 residues. Germline CDR1 is KGHSH and CDR2 is LQKENI. Trimming removed 3 bases from V and 4 bases from J, with 7 bases in between. The CDR3 DNA sequence: TGTGCCAGCTCACCGACTAATAATCAGCCCCAGCATTTT. It translates to CASSPTNNQPQHF. Complete variable domain (other parts from reference TRBV18 and TRBJ1-5): NAGVMQNPRHLVRRRGQEARLRCSPMKGHSHVYWYRQLPEEGLKFMVYLQKENIIDESGMPKERFSAEFPKEGPSILRIQQVVRGDSAAYFCASSPTNNQPQHFGDGTRLSIL.

This chain connects TRBV4-1 to TRBJ2-1; the D gene is possibly TRBD2 (5 bases). The CDR3 contains 14 residues. CDR1 and CDR2 from the germline V gene are MGHRA and YSYEKL. The V end lost 1 base, the J end lost 6 bases, and 10 bases lay between the germline ends. The CDR3 loop reads CASSQVPAVNEQFF. The CDR3 DNA is TGCGCCAGCAGCCAAGTCCCAGCGGTCAATGAGCAGTTCTTC.

The CDR3: CASSYSVHIPNTEAFF. The DNA for the CDR3 is TGTGCCAGCAGTTACTCGGTACACATCCCGAACACTGAAGCTTTCTTT. The V call is TRBV6-5, the J call TRBJ1-1; unclear D gene. The CDR3 runs 16 residues. The germline V gene encodes CDR1 MNHEY and CDR2 SVGAGI. V shed 0 bases and J shed 1 base, with 12 bases lying between them.

The rearrangement joins TRBV6-1 to TRBJ2-5, with D hard to call. This CDR3 is 15 amino acids long. The germline V gene has CDR1 MNHNS and CDR2 SASEGT. V lost 8 bases and J 2 bases, leaving 18 bases between the germline ends. CDR3 region: CASGAFLGIQETQYF. The CDR3 DNA reads as TGTGCCAGCGGCGCTTTTCTAGGCATACAAGAGACCCAGTACTTC.

The J gene is TRBJ1-2, the V gene TRBV29-1, with D possibly matching TRBD1 (6 bases). Trimming stripped 4 bases from V and 10 bases from J, with 13 bases between. Germline V gives CDR1 SQVTM, CDR2 ANQGSEA. The CDR3 extends over 11 amino acids. CDR3 sequence reads: CSVVGEGVYTF. CDR3 in DNA: TGCAGCGTTGTAGGCGAGGGGGTCTACACCTTC.

The genes are TRBV5-4 and TRBJ1-2, with 7 bases aligning to TRBD1. CDR3 size: 15 residues. Germline CDR1 reads SGHNT; CDR2 reads YYREEE (reference sequence). J lost 4 bases, V lost 0 bases, and 6 bases had no gene match. The CDR3 is CASSLEQGVVYGYTF. CDR3 nucleotides: TGTGCCAGCAGCTTGGAGCAGGGGGTGGTCTATGGCTACACCTTC.